These 28 T cell receptor beta chains originate from one sample sequenced in a study of cytomegalovirus exposure and HLA in healthy donors. With 60 Vbeta and 13 Jbeta primers, the PCR was carried out. Profiling relied on immunoSEQ multiplex PCR, and the TCRdb table lists in-frame clones only, not all of them. The table has some 150,000 clones, 82% seen once; the top ten hold around 8.1%. Sequences were obtained from PBMCs. The receptor set was obtained from a woman in her forties or fifties in good health and CMV-seropositive.

V usage is TRBV7-9 and J usage is TRBJ2-3; TRBD2 aligns across 8 bases. Germline CDR1 and CDR2: SEHNR and FQNEAQ (reference sequence). Trimming took 3 bases from V and 0 from J; bases not matched to a gene: 5. CDR3 length: 16 residues. The CDR3 DNA reads as TGTGCCAGCAGCTTTCGCGGGAGGCCTAGCACAGATACGCAGTATTTT. This codes for CASSFRGRPSTDTQYF.

The V gene is TRBV28, the J gene TRBJ2-1; 8 nucleotides agree with TRBD2. V dropped 8 bases and J dropped 4; count of bases not matched to a gene: 4. Germline CDR1 reads MDHEN; CDR2 reads SYDVKM. There are 13 residues in the CDR3. CDR3 in DNA: TGTGCCAGCTCCTTAGCGGGGTACAATGAGCAGTTCTTC. This gives the protein CASSLAGYNEQFF.

This chain connects TRBV7-2 to TRBJ1-1; D perhaps matches TRBD1 (5 bases). V was trimmed by 5 bases and J by 2 bases, leaving 15 bases between them. Germline V lookup: CDR1 SGHTA, CDR2 FQGNSA. The length of the CDR3 is 15 residues. CDR3 nucleotides: TGTGCCAGCAGCCCACAGACAGCGACCAACACTGAAGCTTTCTTT. This encodes CASSPQTATNTEAFF.

The chain couples TRBV2 to TRBJ2-7, with 7 bases that match TRBD1. Per the germline V gene, CDR1 is SNHLY and CDR2 is FYNNEI. The CDR3 sequence is 15 residues long. V shed 4 bases and J 3 bases; nucleotides not matched to a gene: 9. The CDR3 loop is CASSVDPGQFYEQYF. The CDR3 DNA sequence: TGTGCCAGCAGTGTAGACCCGGGACAGTTCTACGAGCAGTACTTC.

This clone appeared a few times. CDR3 bases: TGCGCCAGCAGCCTGGACTCCGACACCATATATTTT. Its protein is CASSLDSDTIYF. V gene TRBV5-1 combines with J gene TRBJ1-3; the D is unclear. V was cut by 4 bases and J by 8 bases, with 10 bases left in between. CDR1 and CDR2 from the germline V gene are SGHRS and YFSETQ. The CDR3 is 12 amino acids.

The rearrangement links TRBV27 to TRBJ2-7; 9 nucleotides agree with TRBD1. V gave up 2 bases and J gave up 1 base; unmatched junction bases: 9. This CDR3 has 17 amino acids. Germline loops: CDR1 MNHEY, CDR2 SMNVEV (reference sequence). The CDR3 DNA is TGTGCCAGCAGTTTAAGTGTCAGAGGACAGGGGTCCTACGAGCAGTACTTC. It is translated as CASSLSVRGQGSYEQYF.

The V gene is TRBV4-2, the J gene TRBJ2-3, with a possible D match to TRBD1 (5 bases). With 0 bases removed from V and 2 bases from J, the gap between germline ends came to 12 bases. In germline, CDR1 is LGHNA, CDR2 YNFKEQ. The CDR3 runs to 16 residues. The chain's CDR3 is CASSQDGAVSTDTQYF. Written as DNA, the CDR3 is TGTGCCAGCAGCCAAGATGGGGCGGTATCCACAGATACGCAGTATTTT.

A single count supports this clone. The rearrangement joins TRBV5-6 to TRBJ1-2; D may be TRBD1 (6 bases). Per the germline V gene, CDR1 is SGHDT and CDR2 is YYEEEE. The CDR3 extends over 16 amino acids. V was shortened by 0 bases and J by 2 bases, with 14 bases between the two germline ends. CDR3 sequence: CASSLDGYRANYGYTF. The CDR3 DNA is TGTGCCAGCAGCTTGGATGGTTACAGGGCGAACTATGGCTACACCTTC.

The V and J genes are TRBV11-1 and TRBJ2-7, with D unresolved. The V gene lost 4 bases and the J gene lost 2 bases, with 12 bases spanning the gap. The CDR3 has 14 amino acids. Looked up from germline, CDR1 is SGHAT and CDR2 is FQDESV (reference sequence). CDR3 nucleotide sequence: TGTGCCAGCAGCTACCAAGGAGTCCCCTACGAGCAGTACTTC. It translates to CASSYQGVPYEQYF.

This clone appeared a few times. V usage is TRBV18 and J usage is TRBJ2-7; no reliable D call. The V gene's germline CDR1 is KGHSH and CDR2 LQKENI. V was shortened by 0 bases and J by 4 bases, with 7 bases between the two germline ends. The CDR3 extends over 13 amino acids. This CDR3 reads CASSPPGQYEQYF. The CDR3 DNA sequence: TGTGCCAGCTCACCACCCGGTCAATACGAGCAGTACTTC.

The rearrangement joins TRBV7-9 to TRBJ2-1; TRBD1 matches at 7 bases. V was pared by 2 bases and J by 16 bases, with 5 bases of the junction left unmatched. The CDR3 consists of 11 residues. Germline V gene data show CDR1 as SEHNR and CDR2 as FQNEAQ (reference sequence). CDR3 sequence (DNA): TGTGCCAGCAGCTTAAGGGACAGCCCTTTCTTC. This encodes CASSLRDSPFF.

Details on this clone: A read error may account for a junction end that differs from germline. The V call is TRBV5-1, the J call TRBJ2-1, with D maybe TRBD2 (6 bases). The germline V gene encodes CDR1 SGHRS and CDR2 YFSETQ. The CDR3 loop spans 15 amino acids. CDR3: CANSLRGSSYNEQFF. As DNA, the CDR3 is TGCGCCAACAGCTTACGGGGGAGCTCCTACAATGAGCAGTTCTTC.

The genes are TRBV9 and TRBJ1-1; TRBD1 aligns across 10 bases. Germline CDR1 reads SGDLS; CDR2 reads YYNGEE. With V trimmed by 1 base and J by 3 bases, 12 bases remained unmatched. The CDR3 extends over 18 amino acids. This CDR3 reads CASSVNRDRGGEDTEAFF. DNA for the CDR3: TGTGCCAGCAGCGTAAACCGGGACAGGGGAGGAGAGGACACTGAAGCTTTCTTT.

The V and J genes are TRBV28 and TRBJ2-7, with D perhaps matching TRBD1 (5 bases). Trimming pared 6 bases from V and 0 bases from J, leaving 12 bases between. CDR1 and CDR2 from the germline V gene are MDHEN and SYDVKM. CDR3 size: 14 residues. CDR3 residues: CASSPFGASYEQYF. The CDR3 bases are TGTGCCAGCAGCCCCTTTGGGGCCTCCTACGAGCAGTACTTC.

V is TRBV7-2 and J is TRBJ1-1; perhaps TRBD1 as D (6 bases). Trimming removed 5 bases at V and 7 bases at J, with 14 bases between. In germline, CDR1 is SGHTA, CDR2 FQGNSA. The CDR3 has 13 residues. The CDR3: CASSQQGIGEAFF. The CDR3 coding sequence is TGTGCCAGCAGCCAACAGGGAATAGGTGAAGCTTTCTTT. Together with reference TRBV7-2 and TRBJ1-1, the CDR3 gives the full variable domain: GAGVSQSPSNKVTEKGKDVELRCDPISGHTALYWYRQSLGQGLEFLIYFQGNSAPDKSGLPSDRFSAERTGGSVSTLTIQRTQQEDSAVYLCASSQQGIGEAFFGQGTRLTVV.

V gene TRBV5-4 combines with J gene TRBJ2-5, with no clear D. The CDR3 has 14 amino acids. V was pared by 1 base and J by 2 bases, with 9 bases between. Germline V CDR1 and CDR2: SGHNT, YYREEE (reference sequence). The CDR3 region has the DNA TGTGCCAGCAGCTTGTCGGCGACTCAAGAGACCCAGTACTTC. Amino acids: CASSLSATQETQYF.

The rearrangement joins TRBV30 to TRBJ2-7; 11 positions match TRBD1. The germline CDR1 and CDR2 sequences are GTSNPN and SVGIG (reference sequence). V shed 0 bases, J shed 3 bases, and the junction held 10 bases outside the gene matches. The CDR3 totals 17 residues. CDR3 loop: CAWSVRGQGVTGYEQYF. The CDR3 DNA reads TGTGCCTGGAGTGTAAGGGGACAGGGGGTGACGGGCTACGAGCAGTACTTC.

This sequence joins TRBV4-3 and TRBJ1-6; possibly TRBD1 for D (5 bases). The CDR3 consists of 16 residues. V was clipped by 0 bases and J by 6 bases, with 12 bases between them. Germline CDR1 reads LGHNA; CDR2 reads YSLEER. CDR3 sequence: CASSQDQRTINSPLHF. For the CDR3, the DNA is TGCGCCAGCAGCCAAGATCAGAGGACAATTAATTCACCCCTCCACTTT.

This chain joins TRBV28 and TRBJ1-1; D perhaps matches TRBD1 (5 bases). The CDR3 contains 13 residues. Deletions cut 4 bases from V and 6 bases from J, with 12 bases between. The germline V gene encodes CDR1 MDHEN and CDR2 SYDVKM. The CDR3 region is CASSSNLGAEAFF. The CDR3 coding sequence is TGTGCCAGCAGTTCTAATTTAGGGGCTGAAGCTTTCTTT.

The chain links TRBV9 to TRBJ2-3; 7 nucleotides match TRBD2. The trim removed 0 bases at V and 4 bases at J, leaving 8 bases unmatched. The CDR3 consists of 16 residues. Germline V lookup: CDR1 SGDLS, CDR2 YYNGEE. In DNA form, the CDR3 reads TGTGCCAGCAGCGTAGCAACCGGGGGGTCCGCAGATACGCAGTATTTT. Translation: CASSVATGGSADTQYF.

This rearrangement joins TRBV28 to TRBJ2-7; D not certain. The CDR3 is 12 residues long. The germline V and J ends were trimmed by 7 bases and 2 bases, with 9 bases remaining between them. Germline loops: CDR1 MDHEN, CDR2 SYDVKM. DNA for the CDR3: TGTGCCAGCACTGGCCGAACCTACGAGCAGTACTTC. Protein product: CASTGRTYEQYF. Complete variable domain (other parts from reference TRBV28 and TRBJ2-7): DVKVTQSSRYLVKRTGEKVFLECVQDMDHENMFWYRQDPGLGLRLIYFSYDVKMKEKGDIPEGYSVSREKKERFSLILESASTNQTSMYLCASTGRTYEQYFGPGTRLTVT.

J is TRBJ2-5 and V is TRBV19, with TRBD1 identical over 9 bases. V dropped 7 bases and J dropped 5; count of bases not matched to a gene: 5. The CDR3 loop spans 13 amino acids. Germline CDR1 and CDR2: LNHDA and SQIVND (reference sequence). Here the CDR3 reads CASKIQGAETQYF. CDR3 DNA: TGTGCCAGTAAAATACAGGGGGCCGAGACCCAGTACTTC.

The V call is TRBV18, the J call TRBJ2-1; maybe TRBD1 (6 bases). The V gene lost 2 bases and the J gene lost 4 bases, with 12 bases spanning the gap. The V gene's germline CDR1 is KGHSH and CDR2 LQKENI. This CDR3 is built from 15 residues. CDR3 sequence (DNA): TGTGCCAGCTCACCAATTTCAGGGGCGTACAATGAGCAGTTCTTC. It yields the protein CASSPISGAYNEQFF.

CDR3 protein: CSVGQFDYGYTF. The CDR3 DNA follows: TGCAGCGTTGGACAGTTCGACTATGGCTACACCTTC. The chain couples TRBV29-1 to TRBJ1-2; possible D gene TRBD1, 5 bases. Trimming took off 4 bases at V and 3 bases at J, with 9 bases between the two ends. The germline V gene encodes CDR1 SQVTM and CDR2 ANQGSEA. The CDR3 is 12 amino acids.

The rearrangement joins TRBV19 to TRBJ1-1, with TRBD1 matching over 7 bases. Trimming at V came to 6 bases and at J to 0 bases, leaving 4 bases not matched to a gene. The CDR3 runs 14 residues. Germline V gene sequence: CDR1 LNHDA, CDR2 SQIVND (reference sequence). Here the CDR3 reads CASRDRFMNTEAFF. The CDR3 nucleotides read TGTGCCAGTAGGGACAGGTTCATGAACACTGAAGCTTTCTTT.

Regarding this clone: The conserved final phenylalanine or tryptophan is absent from the CDR3, which likely points to a read error. Because the CDR3's place on the DNA is in doubt, the DNA is left out and the CDR3 is given as listed by TCRdb. The gene calls are TRBV7-9 and TRBJ1-2; the table's D call, TRBD1, has no DNA check behind it. Germline assignment: CDR1 SEHNR and CDR2 FQNEAQ (reference sequence). Ends included, the CDR3 has 8 residues. The CDR3 here is CSSSLAAL.

The gene calls are TRBV7-2 and TRBJ2-1; 10 bases fit TRBD2. This CDR3 contains 16 residues. Germline V gene data show CDR1 as SGHTA and CDR2 as FQGNSA. V shed 5 bases, J shed 7 bases, and the junction held 11 bases outside the gene matches. CDR3 amino acids: CASSRQAGGPGNEQFF. In nucleotides, the CDR3 is TGTGCCAGCAGCCGCCAAGCGGGAGGGCCGGGTAATGAGCAGTTCTTC. Full variable domain (rest looked up from reference TRBV7-2 and TRBJ2-1): GAGVSQSPSNKVTEKGKDVELRCDPISGHTALYWYRQSLGQGLEFLIYFQGNSAPDKSGLPSDRFSAERTGGSVSTLTIQRTQQEDSAVYLCASSRQAGGPGNEQFFGPGTRLTVL.

The V call is TRBV7-6, the J call TRBJ1-1, with D maybe TRBD1 (5 bases). V lost 0 bases to trimming and J lost 1 base, with 6 bases between them. Germline CDR1 is SGHVS and CDR2 is FNYEAQ. CDR3 length equals 14 residues. CDR3 DNA sequence: TGTGCCAGCAGCTTAGCGCAGGGGAACACTGAAGCTTTCTTT. This sequence encodes CASSLAQGNTEAFF. Complete variable domain (other parts from reference TRBV7-6 and TRBJ1-1): GAGVSQSPRYKVTKRGQDVALRCDPISGHVSLYWYRQALGQGPEFLTYFNYEAQQDKSGLPNDRFSAERPEGSISTLTIQRTEQRDSAMYRCASSLAQGNTEAFFGQGTRLTVV.